This T cell receptor beta chain was observed in a study of Graves' ophthalmopathy and Graves' hyperthyroidism. Germline V gene data show CDR1 as SGHVS and CDR2 as FQNEAQ. V gave up 8 bases and J gave up 1 base; unmatched junction bases: 10. The CDR3 spans 15 residues. Amplifying from RNA transcripts, the study obtained TCR beta CDR3 regions. RT-PCR with HTBI primers came first, then second-round multiplex PCR. Each CDR3 protein is one row after TCRdb ran MiXCR on the multiplex PCR reads. The table lists about 210,000 distinct CDR3 sequences, around 28% of them singletons, with about 9.3% in the top ten.

The receptor's source is a man aged 50-60 years with Graves' ophthalmopathy. V gene TRBV7-8 combines with J gene TRBJ2-5; 7 nucleotides agree with TRBD1. The sample consisted of peripheral blood. The CDR3 nucleotides read TGTGCCAGCTCGCTCAACAGGGGTGGCCAAGAGACCCAGTACTTC. It specifies CASSLNRGGQETQYF. Full variable domain (outside the CDR3, taken from reference TRBV7-8 and TRBJ2-5): GAGVSQSPRYKVAKRGQDVALRCDPISGHVSLFWYQQALGQGPEFLTYFQNEAQLDKSGLPSDRFFAERPEGSVSTLKIQRTQQEDSAVYLCASSLNRGGQETQYFGPGTRLLVL.